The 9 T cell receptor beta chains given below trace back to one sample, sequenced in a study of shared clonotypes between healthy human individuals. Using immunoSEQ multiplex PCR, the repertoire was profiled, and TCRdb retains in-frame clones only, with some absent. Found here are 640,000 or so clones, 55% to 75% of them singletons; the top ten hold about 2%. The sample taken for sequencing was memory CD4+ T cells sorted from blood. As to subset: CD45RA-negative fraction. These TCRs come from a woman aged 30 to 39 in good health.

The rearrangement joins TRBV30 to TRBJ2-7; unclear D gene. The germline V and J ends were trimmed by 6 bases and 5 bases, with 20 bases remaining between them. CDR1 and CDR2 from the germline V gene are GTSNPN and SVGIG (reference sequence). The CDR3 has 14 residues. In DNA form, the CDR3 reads TGTGCCTGTTCCCAAGGATTAGTTTCCGACGAGCAGTACTTC. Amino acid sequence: CACSQGLVSDEQYF.

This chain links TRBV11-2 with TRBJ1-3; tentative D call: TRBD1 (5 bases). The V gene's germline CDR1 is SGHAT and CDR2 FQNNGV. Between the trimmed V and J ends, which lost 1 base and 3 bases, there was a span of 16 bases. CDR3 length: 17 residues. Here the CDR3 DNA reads TGTGCCAGCAGCTTAGGGGTCCTCGACAGAAGTGGAAACACCATATATTTT. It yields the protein CASSLGVLDRSGNTIYF.

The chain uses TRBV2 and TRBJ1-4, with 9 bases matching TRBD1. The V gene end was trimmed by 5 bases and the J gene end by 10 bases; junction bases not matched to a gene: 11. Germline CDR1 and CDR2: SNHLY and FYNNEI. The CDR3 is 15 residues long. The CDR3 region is CASSTSGTGNGKLFF. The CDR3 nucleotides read TGTGCCAGCAGTACCTCCGGGACAGGGAACGGAAAACTGTTTTTT.

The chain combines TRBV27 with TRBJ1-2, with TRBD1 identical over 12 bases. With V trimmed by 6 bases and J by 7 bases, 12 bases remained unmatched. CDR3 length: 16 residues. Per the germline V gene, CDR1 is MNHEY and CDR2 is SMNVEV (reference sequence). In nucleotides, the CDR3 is TGTGCCAGCAGCTCAGCCGGGACAGGGGGCGCGAGTGGCTACACCTTC. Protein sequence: CASSSAGTGGASGYTF.

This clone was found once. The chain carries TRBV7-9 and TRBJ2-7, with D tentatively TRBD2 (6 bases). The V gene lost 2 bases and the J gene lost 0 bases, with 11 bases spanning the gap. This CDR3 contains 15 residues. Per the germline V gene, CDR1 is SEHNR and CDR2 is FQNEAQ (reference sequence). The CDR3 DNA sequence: TGTGCCAGCAGCTTAACGGACGGGAGCTCCTACGAGCAGTACTTC. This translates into CASSLTDGSSYEQYF.

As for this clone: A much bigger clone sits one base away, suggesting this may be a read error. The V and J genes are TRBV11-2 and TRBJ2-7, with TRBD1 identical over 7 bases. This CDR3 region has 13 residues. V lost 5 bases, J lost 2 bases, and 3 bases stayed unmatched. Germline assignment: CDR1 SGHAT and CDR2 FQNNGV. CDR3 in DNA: TGTGCCAGCAGCCGGGGACAGACCTACGAGCAGTACTTC. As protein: CASSRGQTYEQYF.

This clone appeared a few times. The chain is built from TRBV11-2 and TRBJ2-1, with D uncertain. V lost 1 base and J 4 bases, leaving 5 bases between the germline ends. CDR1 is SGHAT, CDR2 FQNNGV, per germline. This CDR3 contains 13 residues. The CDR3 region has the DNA TGTGCCAGCAGCTTAGGGGCTTACAATGAGCAGTTCTTC. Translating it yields CASSLGAYNEQFF.

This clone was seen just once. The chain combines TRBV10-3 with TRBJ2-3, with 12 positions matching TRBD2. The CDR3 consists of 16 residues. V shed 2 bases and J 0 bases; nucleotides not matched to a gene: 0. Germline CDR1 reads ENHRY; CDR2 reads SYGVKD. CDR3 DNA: TGTGCCATCAGTGAGGGGACTAGCGGGAGCACAGATACGCAGTATTTT. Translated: CAISEGTSGSTDTQYF.

The chain's CDR3 is CASRLKGLAGGSTYEQYF. In DNA, the CDR3 is TGTGCCAGCAGACTTAAGGGACTAGCGGGAGGCTCTACCTACGAGCAGTACTTC. This chain uses TRBV28 with TRBJ2-7; 15 bases fit TRBD2. The V gene's germline CDR1 is MDHEN and CDR2 SYDVKM. The CDR3 covers 18 residues. V shed 6 bases, J shed 2 bases, and the junction held 11 bases outside the gene matches.